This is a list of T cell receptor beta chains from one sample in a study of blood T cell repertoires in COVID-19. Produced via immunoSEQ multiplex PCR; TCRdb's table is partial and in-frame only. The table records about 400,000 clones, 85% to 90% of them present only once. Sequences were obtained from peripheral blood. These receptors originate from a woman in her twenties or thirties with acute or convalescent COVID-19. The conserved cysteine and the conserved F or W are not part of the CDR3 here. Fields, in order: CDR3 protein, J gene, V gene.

CDR3 protein: ASSLRSREDTQY; J gene: TRBJ2-3; V gene: TRBV5-1
CDR3 protein: ASSPDRRGYEQF; J gene: TRBJ2-1; V gene: TRBV27
CDR3 protein: ASSPPPGQGTPLH; J gene: TRBJ1-6; V gene: TRBV7-9
CDR3 protein: ASSFHTFPYEQY; J gene: TRBJ2-7; V gene: TRBV28
CDR3 protein: ASSFGFPLQF; J gene: TRBJ2-1; V gene: TRBV7-9
CDR3 protein: ASSIGERGNEAF; J gene: TRBJ1-1; V gene: TRBV19
CDR3 protein: ASSLPGESYEQY; J gene: TRBJ2-7; V gene: TRBV13
CDR3 protein: ASSSRTGVFEQY; J gene: TRBJ2-7; V gene: TRBV7-8
CDR3 protein: ASSQWRTNYNEQF; J gene: TRBJ2-1; V gene: TRBV4-1
CDR3 protein: ASSHVSGNYGYT; J gene: TRBJ1-2; V gene: TRBV3-1/TRBV3-2
CDR3 protein: ASSGTGGGETQY; J gene: TRBJ2-5; V gene: TRBV2
CDR3 protein: AISPTDSSKNIQY; J gene: TRBJ2-4; V gene: TRBV10-3
CDR3 protein: AWSVRGLGSSTQY; J gene: TRBJ2-3; V gene: TRBV30
CDR3 protein: ASIDSGPSGGPWSAGELF; J gene: TRBJ2-2; V gene: TRBV28
CDR3 protein: ASSDGQQETQY; J gene: TRBJ2-5; V gene: TRBV2
CDR3 protein: ASSNAGGRETQY; J gene: TRBJ2-5; V gene: TRBV13
CDR3 protein: ASSGGKRDTQY; J gene: TRBJ2-3; V gene: TRBV6-6
CDR3 protein: ASRDSITSPLH; J gene: TRBJ1-6; V gene: TRBV27
CDR3 protein: ASLDRTNTEAF; J gene: TRBJ1-1; V gene: TRBV3-1/TRBV3-2
CDR3 protein: ASSLPGEISYNEQF; J gene: TRBJ2-1; V gene: TRBV11-2
CDR3 protein: SATEETQY; J gene: TRBJ2-5; V gene: TRBV20-1
CDR3 protein: ASSGGQLNTEAF; J gene: TRBJ1-1; V gene: TRBV9
CDR3 protein: ASSPRSWRGAYNEQF; J gene: TRBJ2-1; V gene: TRBV9